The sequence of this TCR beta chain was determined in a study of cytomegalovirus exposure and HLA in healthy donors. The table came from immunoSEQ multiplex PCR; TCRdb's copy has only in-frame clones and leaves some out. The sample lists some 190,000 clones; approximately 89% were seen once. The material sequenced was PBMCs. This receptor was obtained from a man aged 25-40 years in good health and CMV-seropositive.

As DNA, the CDR3 is TGTGCCAGCAGCCACCCGCTGGGACTTAATGAAAAACTGTTTTTT. Protein product: CASSHPLGLNEKLFF. The rearrangement links TRBV7-6 to TRBJ1-4; D might be TRBD1 (5 bases). The length of the CDR3 is 15 residues. With 5 bases removed from V and 4 bases from J, the gap between germline ends came to 14 bases. Germline assignment: CDR1 SGHVS and CDR2 FNYEAQ.